A selection of T cell receptor beta chains follows, all from one sample in a study of shared clonotypes between healthy human individuals. Profiling relied on immunoSEQ multiplex PCR, and the TCRdb table lists in-frame clones only, not all of them. Of about 1.1 million clones detected, 60% to 85% appear once; the ten largest clones hold roughly 0.83%. Input material: memory CD4+ T cells from PBMCs. The receptors here all came from a man between 18 and 35 years old in good health. Some clones in this sample may be carry-over from other donors' samples. Each CDR3 is given with its conserved first and last residue. A D gene is named only where the DNA matches it firmly. Size tells how often a clone was seen (once, few, many) or the class of an expanded clone, and some rows leave it out.

NA,TRBV5-1,TRBD2,TRBJ2-7,TGCGCCAGCAGCTCCGGGACTAGCTTCTCCTACGAGCAGTACTTC,CASSSGTSFSYEQYF
NA,TRBV20-1,NA,TRBJ2-5,TGCAGTGGAACTCCGCAAGAGACCCAGTACTTC,CSGTPQETQYF
NA,TRBV28,NA,TRBJ2-3,TGTGCCAGCATCGGGACCACAGATACGCAGTATTTT,CASIGTTDTQYF
NA,TRBV5-4,NA,TRBJ1-2,TGTGCCAGCTCCCCGGAGGCTAACTATGGCTACACCTTC,CASSPEANYGYTF
NA,TRBV29-1,NA,TRBJ1-1,TGCAGCGTCGCGGGGACAATGATCCCGGGGACTGAAGCTTTCTTT,CSVAGTMIPGTEAFF
NA,TRBV28,NA,TRBJ1-5,TGTGCCAGCACCCGAACACCTTCCGAGGGGGGTTATCGCAATCAGCCCCAGCATTTT,CASTRTPSEGGYRNQPQHF
NA,TRBV6-1,TRBD1,TRBJ1-3,TGTGCCAGCAGCGAACGTGGACAGGGGCGGAAGGGAAACACCATATATTTT,CASSERGQGRKGNTIYF
NA,TRBV5-1,TRBD2,TRBJ2-7,TGCGCCAGCAGCTGGGAGGGCTGGTACGAGCAGTACTTC,CASSWEGWYEQYF
NA,TRBV29-1,NA,TRBJ2-1,TGCAGTTCGGCTCGGAGAGACTCCTACAATGAGCAGTTCTTC,CSSARRDSYNEQFF
few,TRBV19,TRBD2,TRBJ2-3,TGTGCCAGTAGTGGCAGGGCCCCTAGCGGGACTAGCACAGATACGCAGTATTTT,CASSGRAPSGTSTDTQYF
NA,TRBV29-1,TRBD2,TRBJ2-3,TGCAGCGGGGGACTAGCGGGGAGCACAGATACGCAGTATTTT,CSGGLAGSTDTQYF
NA,TRBV9,NA,TRBJ2-7,TGTGCCAGCAGCGTAGGGTCTGCTTACGAGCAGTACTTC,CASSVGSAYEQYF
NA,TRBV6-6,NA,TRBJ2-1,TGTGCCAGCAGCACCTCAGGGTATGAGCAGTTCTTC,CASSTSGYEQFF
many,TRBV6-5,NA,TRBJ2-7,TGTGCCAGCAAACCCGGATTAGCGACTCTTGAGCAGTACTTC,CASKPGLATLEQYF
NA,TRBV28,TRBD2,TRBJ2-1,TGTGCCAGCAGCCAGGGACTAGCGGGAGGGGGTGAGCAGTTCTTC,CASSQGLAGGGEQFF
NA,TRBV28,NA,TRBJ2-2,TGTGCCAGCAGCGGCGTATTAAACACCGGGGAGCTGTTTTTT,CASSGVLNTGELFF
few,TRBV4-3,NA,TRBJ2-2,TGCGCCAGCAGCCAAGGGCAGGGATCCACCGGGGAGCTGTTTTTT,CASSQGQGSTGELFF
many,TRBV4-1,TRBD2,TRBJ2-5,TGCGCCAGCAGAAAAGGGCTAGCGGGTGAGGAGACCCAGTACTTC,CASRKGLAGEETQYF
NA,TRBV28,TRBD1,TRBJ1-2,TGTGCCAGCAGAATAGGGGGCGGCGGTGGCTACACCTTC,CASRIGGGGGYTF
NA,TRBV7-9,TRBD2,TRBJ2-1,TGTGCCAGCAGCTATAGCGGGAGTAATGAGCAGTTCTTC,CASSYSGSNEQFF
few,TRBV28,TRBD1,TRBJ1-5,TGTGCCAGCAGTCTCCGGACAGGTGGGGATCAGCCCCAGCATTTT,CASSLRTGGDQPQHF
NA,TRBV27,TRBD2,TRBJ2-1,TGTGCCAGCAGGAGGACTAGCGCAACCTACAATGAGCAGTTCTTC,CASRRTSATYNEQFF